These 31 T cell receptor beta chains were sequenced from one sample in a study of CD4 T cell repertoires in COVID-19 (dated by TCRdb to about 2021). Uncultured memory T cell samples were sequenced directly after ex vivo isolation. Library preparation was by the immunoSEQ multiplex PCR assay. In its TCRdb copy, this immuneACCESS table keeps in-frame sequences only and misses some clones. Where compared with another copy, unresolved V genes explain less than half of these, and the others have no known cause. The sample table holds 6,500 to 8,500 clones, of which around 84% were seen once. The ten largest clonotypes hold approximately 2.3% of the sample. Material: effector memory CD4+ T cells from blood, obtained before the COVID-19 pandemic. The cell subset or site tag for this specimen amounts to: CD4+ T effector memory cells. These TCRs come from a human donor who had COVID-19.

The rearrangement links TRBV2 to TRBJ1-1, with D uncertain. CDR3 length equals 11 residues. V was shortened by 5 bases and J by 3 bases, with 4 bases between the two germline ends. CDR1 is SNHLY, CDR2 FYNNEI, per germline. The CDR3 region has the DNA TGTGCCAGCAGTTCTTACACTGAAGCTTTCTTT. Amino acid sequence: CASSSYTEAFF.

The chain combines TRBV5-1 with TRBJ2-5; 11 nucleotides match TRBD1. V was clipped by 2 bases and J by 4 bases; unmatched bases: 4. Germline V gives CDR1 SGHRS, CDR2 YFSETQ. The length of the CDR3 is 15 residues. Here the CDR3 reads CASSFAGTGGETQYF. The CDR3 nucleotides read TGCGCCAGCAGCTTCGCCGGGACAGGGGGAGAGACCCAGTACTTC.

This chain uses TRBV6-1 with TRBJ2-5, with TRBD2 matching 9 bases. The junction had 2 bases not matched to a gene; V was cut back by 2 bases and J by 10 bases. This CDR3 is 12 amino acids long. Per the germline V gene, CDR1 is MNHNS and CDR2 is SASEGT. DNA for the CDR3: TGTGCCAGCAGTGAACTAGCGGGACACCAGTACTTC. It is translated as CASSELAGHQYF.

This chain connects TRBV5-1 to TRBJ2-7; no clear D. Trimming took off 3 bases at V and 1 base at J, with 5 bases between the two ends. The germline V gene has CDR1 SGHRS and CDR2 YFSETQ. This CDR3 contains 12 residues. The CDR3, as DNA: TGCGCCAGCAGCTCGGAGTCCTACGAGCAGTACTTC. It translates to CASSSESYEQYF. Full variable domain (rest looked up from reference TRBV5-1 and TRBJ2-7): KAGVTQTPRYLIKTRGQQVTLSCSPISGHRSVSWYQQTPGQGLQFLFEYFSETQRNKGNFPGRFSGRQFSNSRSEMNVSTLELGDSALYLCASSSESYEQYFGPGTRLTVT.

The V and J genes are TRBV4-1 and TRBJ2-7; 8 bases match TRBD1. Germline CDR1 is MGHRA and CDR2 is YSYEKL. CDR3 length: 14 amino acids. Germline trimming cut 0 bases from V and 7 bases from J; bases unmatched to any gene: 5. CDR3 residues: CASSQDQGAREQYF. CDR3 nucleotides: TGCGCCAGCAGCCAAGATCAGGGGGCGAGAGAGCAGTACTTC.

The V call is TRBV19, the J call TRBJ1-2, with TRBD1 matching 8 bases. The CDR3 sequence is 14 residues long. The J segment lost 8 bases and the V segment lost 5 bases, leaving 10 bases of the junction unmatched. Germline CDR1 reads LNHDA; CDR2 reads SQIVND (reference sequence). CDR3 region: CASSARQGRGGYTF. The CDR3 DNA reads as TGTGCCAGTAGTGCTCGACAGGGGCGAGGAGGCTACACCTTC.

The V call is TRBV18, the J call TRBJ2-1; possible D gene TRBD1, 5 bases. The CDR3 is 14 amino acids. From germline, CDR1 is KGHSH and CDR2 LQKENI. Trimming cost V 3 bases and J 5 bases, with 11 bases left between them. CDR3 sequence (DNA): TGTGCCAGCTCACCTACCCAACAGGACAATGAGCAGTTCTTC. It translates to CASSPTQQDNEQFF. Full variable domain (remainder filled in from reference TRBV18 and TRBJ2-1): NAGVMQNPRHLVRRRGQEARLRCSPMKGHSHVYWYRQLPEEGLKFMVYLQKENIIDESGMPKERFSAEFPKEGPSILRIQQVVRGDSAAYFCASSPTQQDNEQFFGPGTRLTVL.

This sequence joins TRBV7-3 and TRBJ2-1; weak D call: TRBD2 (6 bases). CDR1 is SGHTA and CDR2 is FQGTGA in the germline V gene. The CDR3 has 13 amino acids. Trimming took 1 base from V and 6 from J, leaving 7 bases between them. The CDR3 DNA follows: TGTGCCAGCAGCTTAATCGGGGGCAATGAGCAGTTCTTC. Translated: CASSLIGGNEQFF.

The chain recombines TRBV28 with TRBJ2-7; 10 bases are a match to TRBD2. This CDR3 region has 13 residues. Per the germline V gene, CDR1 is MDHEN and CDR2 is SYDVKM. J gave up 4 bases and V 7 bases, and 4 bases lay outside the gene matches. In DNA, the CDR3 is TGTGCCAGCAACCTAGCGGGAGTTTACGAGCAGTACTTC. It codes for CASNLAGVYEQYF.

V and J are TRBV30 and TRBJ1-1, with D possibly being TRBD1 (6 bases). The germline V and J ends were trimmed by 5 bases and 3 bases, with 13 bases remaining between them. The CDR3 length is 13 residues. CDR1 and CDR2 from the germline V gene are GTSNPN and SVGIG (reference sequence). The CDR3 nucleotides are TGTGCCTGGGGAAGTAACAGGGACACTGAAGCTTTCTTT. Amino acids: CAWGSNRDTEAFF.

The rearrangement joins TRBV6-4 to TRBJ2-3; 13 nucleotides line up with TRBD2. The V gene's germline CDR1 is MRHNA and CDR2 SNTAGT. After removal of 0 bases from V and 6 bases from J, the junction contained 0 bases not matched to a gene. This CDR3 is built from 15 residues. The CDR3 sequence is CASSDSTSGGDTQYF. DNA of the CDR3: TGTGCCAGCAGTGACTCGACTAGCGGGGGGGATACGCAGTATTTT.

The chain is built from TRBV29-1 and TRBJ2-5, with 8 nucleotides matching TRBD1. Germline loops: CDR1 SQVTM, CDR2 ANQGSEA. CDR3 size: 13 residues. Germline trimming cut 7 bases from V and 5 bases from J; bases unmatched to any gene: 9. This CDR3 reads CSGSQGARETQYF. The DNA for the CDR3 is TGCAGCGGTTCCCAGGGGGCGCGGGAGACCCAGTACTTC.

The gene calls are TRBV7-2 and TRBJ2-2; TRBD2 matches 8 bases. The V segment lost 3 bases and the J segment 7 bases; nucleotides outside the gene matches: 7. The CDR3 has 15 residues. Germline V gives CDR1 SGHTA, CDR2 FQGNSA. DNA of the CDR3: TGTGCCAGCAGCTTGCTTAGCGGGGTCGGCGGGGAGCTGTTTTTT. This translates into CASSLLSGVGGELFF.

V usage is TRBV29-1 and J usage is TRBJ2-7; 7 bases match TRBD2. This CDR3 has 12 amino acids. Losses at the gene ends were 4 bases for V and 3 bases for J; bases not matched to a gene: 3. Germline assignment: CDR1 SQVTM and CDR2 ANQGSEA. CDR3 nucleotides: TGCAGCGTTGCCCCTAGCGGCTACGAGCAGTACTTC. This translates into CSVAPSGYEQYF.

The DNA of the CDR3 is TGTGCCATCAGTGAGTCGCTGGTAGGGGACAGAGCCTACGAGCAGTACTTC. As protein: CAISESLVGDRAYEQYF. V usage is TRBV10-3 and J usage is TRBJ2-7; 7 nucleotides match TRBD1. This CDR3 spans 17 amino acids. The J segment lost 2 bases and the V segment lost 0 bases, leaving 10 bases of the junction unmatched. The germline V gene has CDR1 ENHRY and CDR2 SYGVKD.

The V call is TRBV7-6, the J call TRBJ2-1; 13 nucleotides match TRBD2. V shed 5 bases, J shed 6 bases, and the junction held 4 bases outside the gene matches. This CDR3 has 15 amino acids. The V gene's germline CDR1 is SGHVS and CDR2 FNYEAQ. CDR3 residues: CASSRGLAGSNEQFF. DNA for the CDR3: TGTGCCAGCAGCCGGGGACTAGCGGGATCCAATGAGCAGTTCTTC.

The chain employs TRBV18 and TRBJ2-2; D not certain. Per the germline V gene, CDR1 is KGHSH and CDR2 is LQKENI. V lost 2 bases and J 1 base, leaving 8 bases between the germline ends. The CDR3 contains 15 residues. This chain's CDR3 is CASSPGQMNTGELFF. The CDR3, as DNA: TGTGCCAGCTCACCAGGTCAGATGAACACCGGGGAGCTGTTTTTT.

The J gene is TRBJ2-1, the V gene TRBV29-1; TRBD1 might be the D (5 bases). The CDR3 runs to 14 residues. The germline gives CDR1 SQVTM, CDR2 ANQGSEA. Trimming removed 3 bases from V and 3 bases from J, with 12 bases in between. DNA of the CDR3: TGCAGCGTTGATAGGGGCCCGGGCTACAATGAGCAGTTCTTC. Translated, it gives CSVDRGPGYNEQFF.

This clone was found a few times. CDR3 loop: CASRQGATGNTIYF. The CDR3 nucleotides are TGTGCCAGCAGGCAGGGGGCTACCGGAAACACCATATATTTT. The rearrangement joins TRBV7-9 to TRBJ1-3; 8 bases are a match to TRBD1. Germline-derived CDR1 and CDR2 are SEHNR and FQNEAQ (reference sequence). The CDR3 has 14 amino acids. With 6 bases clipped from V and 4 bases from J, the junction kept 5 bases outside the gene matches.

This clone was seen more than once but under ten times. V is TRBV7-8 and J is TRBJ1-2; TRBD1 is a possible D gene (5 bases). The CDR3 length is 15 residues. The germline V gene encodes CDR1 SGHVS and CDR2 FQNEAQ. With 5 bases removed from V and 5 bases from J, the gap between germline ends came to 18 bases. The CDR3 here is CASSLIEGAYYGYTF. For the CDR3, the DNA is TGTGCCAGCAGCCTCATTGAAGGGGCCTATTATGGCTACACCTTC.

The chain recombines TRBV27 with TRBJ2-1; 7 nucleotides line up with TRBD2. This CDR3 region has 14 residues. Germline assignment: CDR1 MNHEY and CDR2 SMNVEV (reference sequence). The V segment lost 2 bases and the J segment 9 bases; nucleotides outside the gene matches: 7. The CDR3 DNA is TGTGCCAGCAGTTTAGGTCGGGGAGGGCGTGAGCAGTTCTTC. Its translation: CASSLGRGGREQFF.

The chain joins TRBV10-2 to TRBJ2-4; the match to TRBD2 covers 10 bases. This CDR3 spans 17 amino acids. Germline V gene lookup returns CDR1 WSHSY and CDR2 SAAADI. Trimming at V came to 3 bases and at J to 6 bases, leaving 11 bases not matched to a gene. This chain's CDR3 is CASSERWASGSGNIQYF. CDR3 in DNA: TGCGCCAGCAGTGAACGTTGGGCTAGCGGGAGTGGAAACATTCAGTACTTC.

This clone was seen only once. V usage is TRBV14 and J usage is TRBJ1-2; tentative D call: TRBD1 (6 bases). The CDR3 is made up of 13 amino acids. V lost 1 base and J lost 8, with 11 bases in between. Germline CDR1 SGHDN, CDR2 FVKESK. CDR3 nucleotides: TGTGCCAGCAGCCAAGGCGGGGGCGCGGGCTACACCTTC. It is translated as CASSQGGGAGYTF.

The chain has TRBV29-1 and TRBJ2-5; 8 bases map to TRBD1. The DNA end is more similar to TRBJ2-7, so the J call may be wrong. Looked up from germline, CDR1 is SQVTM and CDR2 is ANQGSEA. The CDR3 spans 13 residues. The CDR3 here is CSVDPGGSSEQYF. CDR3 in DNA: TGCAGCGTGGACCCAGGGGGCTCTAGCGAGCAGTACTTC.

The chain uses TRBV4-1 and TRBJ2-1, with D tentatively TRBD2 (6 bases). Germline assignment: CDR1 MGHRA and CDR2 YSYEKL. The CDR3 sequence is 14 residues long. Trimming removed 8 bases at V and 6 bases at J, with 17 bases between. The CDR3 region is CASHQVGGPNEQFF. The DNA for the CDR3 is TGCGCCAGCCACCAGGTGGGAGGACCCAATGAGCAGTTCTTC.

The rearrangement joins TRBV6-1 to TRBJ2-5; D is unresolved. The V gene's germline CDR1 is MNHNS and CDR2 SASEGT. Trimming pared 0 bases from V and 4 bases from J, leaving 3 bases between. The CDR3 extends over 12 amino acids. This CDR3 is CASSEAGETQYF. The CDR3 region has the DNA TGTGCCAGCAGTGAAGCCGGAGAGACCCAGTACTTC.

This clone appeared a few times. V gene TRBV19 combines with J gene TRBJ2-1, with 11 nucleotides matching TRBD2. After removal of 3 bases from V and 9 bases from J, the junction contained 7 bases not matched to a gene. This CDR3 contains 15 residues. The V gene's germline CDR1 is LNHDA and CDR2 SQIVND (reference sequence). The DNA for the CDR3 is TGTGCCAGTAGTATCCCAACTAGCGGGGGCCGTGAGCAGTTCTTC. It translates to CASSIPTSGGREQFF. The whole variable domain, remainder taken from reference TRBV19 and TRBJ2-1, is DGGITQSPKYLFRKEGQNVTLSCEQNLNHDAMYWYRQDPGQGLRLIYYSQIVNDFQKGDIAEGYSVSREKKESFPLTVTSAQKNPTAFYLCASSIPTSGGREQFFGPGTRLTVL.

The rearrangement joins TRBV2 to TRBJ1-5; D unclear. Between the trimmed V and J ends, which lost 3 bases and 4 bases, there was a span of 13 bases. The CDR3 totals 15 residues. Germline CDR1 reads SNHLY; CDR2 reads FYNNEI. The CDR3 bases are TGTGCCAGCAGTGAGATTAGAACGGGGAATCAGCCCCAGCATTTT. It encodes CASSEIRTGNQPQHF.

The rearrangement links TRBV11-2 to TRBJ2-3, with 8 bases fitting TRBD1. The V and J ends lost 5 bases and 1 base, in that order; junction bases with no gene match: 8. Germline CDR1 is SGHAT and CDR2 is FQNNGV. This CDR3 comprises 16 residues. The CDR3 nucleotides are TGTGCCAGCAGCAAAGAACCGGGACAGGGCACAGATACGCAGTATTTT. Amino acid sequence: CASSKEPGQGTDTQYF.

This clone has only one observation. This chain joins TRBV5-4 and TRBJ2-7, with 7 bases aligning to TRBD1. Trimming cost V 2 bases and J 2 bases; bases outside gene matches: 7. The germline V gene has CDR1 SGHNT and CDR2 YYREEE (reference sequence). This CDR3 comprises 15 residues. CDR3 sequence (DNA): TGTGCCAGCAGCTTTTTTGGGACAGCACCCTACGAGCAGTACTTC. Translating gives CASSFFGTAPYEQYF.

The CDR3 bases are TGTGCCAGCAGCTTGGTAGGGGGCCTCTCAGATACGCAGTATTTT. It specifies CASSLVGGLSDTQYF. V is TRBV5-8 and J is TRBJ2-3, with TRBD1 matching 7 bases. The V and J ends lost 0 bases and 4 bases, in that order; junction bases with no gene match: 5. This CDR3 is 15 amino acids long. Germline V gives CDR1 SGHTS, CDR2 YDEGEE.